The clone carrying this TCR beta chain was seen more than once but under ten times. Its antigen is unidentified. The V end lost 7 bases, the J end lost 2 bases, and 11 bases lay between the germline ends. The germline CDR1 and CDR2 sequences are DFQATT and SNEGSKA (reference sequence). This CDR3 has 12 amino acids. TCRdb itself ran the RT-PCR reads through MiXCR, one entry per CDR3 protein. The sample carries about 530,000 distinct CDR3 sequences, 12% recorded once. This specimen belongs to a study of response to subunit inactivated influenza vaccine. Study-wide points: Authors suggested seasonal influenza vaccinations each recruit few new T cells.

Sequenced material: PBMCs from blood, taken on the day of vaccination. The genes are TRBV20-1 and TRBJ1-1, with a weak D call TRBD1 (5 bases). This clonotype originated in a man between 45 and 60 years old who received an inactivated influenza vaccine. CDR3 in DNA: TGCAGTGTCTGGGGGGGAAACACTGAAGCTTTCTTT. This encodes CSVWGGNTEAFF.